This TCR beta chain was captured in a study of regulatory T cells in long-lasting Graves disease. About the study: Persistence in Graves' disease required over 5 years of antithyroid drugs plus positive TSH receptor antibodies. Study conclusions and caveats: The work looked only at peripheral blood and did not look at thyroid tissue. There were preferences for TRBV28, TRBJ1-2 and TRBJ2-5 in persistent disease.

There are many counts of this clonotype. Antigen unknown. This CDR3 has 13 amino acids. Per germline, CDR1 KGHSH and CDR2 LQKENI. Between the trimmed V and J ends, which lost 5 bases and 7 bases, there was a span of 14 bases. The authors built TCR beta libraries using iRepertoire HTBI primers and Arm-PCR of CDR3 regions. TCRdb itself ran the multiplex PCR reads through MiXCR, one entry per CDR3 protein. The repertoire holds nearly 350,000 distinct CDR3 sequences, with less than 20% as singletons. Time point in this sample: persistent/refractory GD, antithyroid drugs over 5 years with positive TRAb. TCR sequences were obtained from RNA taken from PBMCs. An endocrinology department in Xi'an, China, recruited the patients.

This sample comprised peripheral blood mononuclear cells (PBMCs), obtained when the disease was refractory, from a patient treated with antithyroid drugs. This TCR derives from a female donor with Graves disease. This chain joins TRBV18 and TRBJ1-2, with a tentative D call TRBD1 (6 bases). CDR3 in amino acids: CASSSSQGGGYTF. The CDR3 nucleotides read TGTGCCAGCTCAAGTTCACAGGGAGGTGGCTACACCTTC.